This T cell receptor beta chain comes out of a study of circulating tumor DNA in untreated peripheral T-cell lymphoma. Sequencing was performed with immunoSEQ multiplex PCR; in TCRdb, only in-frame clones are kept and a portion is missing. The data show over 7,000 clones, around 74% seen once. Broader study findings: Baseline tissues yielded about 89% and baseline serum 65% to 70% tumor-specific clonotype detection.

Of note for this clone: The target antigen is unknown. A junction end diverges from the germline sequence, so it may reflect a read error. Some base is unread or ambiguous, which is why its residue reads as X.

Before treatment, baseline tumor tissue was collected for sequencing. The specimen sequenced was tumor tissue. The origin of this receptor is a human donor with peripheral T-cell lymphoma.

The CDR3 spells CASRRGREGRTXELFF. The CDR3 region has the DNA TGCGCCAGCAGGAGAGGACGGGAGGGACGGACCGRGGAGCTGTTTTTT. V usage is TRBV5-1 and J usage is TRBJ2-2; TRBD2 matches at 8 bases. This CDR3 comprises 16 residues. Germline V gene sequence: CDR1 SGHRS, CDR2 YFSETQ.